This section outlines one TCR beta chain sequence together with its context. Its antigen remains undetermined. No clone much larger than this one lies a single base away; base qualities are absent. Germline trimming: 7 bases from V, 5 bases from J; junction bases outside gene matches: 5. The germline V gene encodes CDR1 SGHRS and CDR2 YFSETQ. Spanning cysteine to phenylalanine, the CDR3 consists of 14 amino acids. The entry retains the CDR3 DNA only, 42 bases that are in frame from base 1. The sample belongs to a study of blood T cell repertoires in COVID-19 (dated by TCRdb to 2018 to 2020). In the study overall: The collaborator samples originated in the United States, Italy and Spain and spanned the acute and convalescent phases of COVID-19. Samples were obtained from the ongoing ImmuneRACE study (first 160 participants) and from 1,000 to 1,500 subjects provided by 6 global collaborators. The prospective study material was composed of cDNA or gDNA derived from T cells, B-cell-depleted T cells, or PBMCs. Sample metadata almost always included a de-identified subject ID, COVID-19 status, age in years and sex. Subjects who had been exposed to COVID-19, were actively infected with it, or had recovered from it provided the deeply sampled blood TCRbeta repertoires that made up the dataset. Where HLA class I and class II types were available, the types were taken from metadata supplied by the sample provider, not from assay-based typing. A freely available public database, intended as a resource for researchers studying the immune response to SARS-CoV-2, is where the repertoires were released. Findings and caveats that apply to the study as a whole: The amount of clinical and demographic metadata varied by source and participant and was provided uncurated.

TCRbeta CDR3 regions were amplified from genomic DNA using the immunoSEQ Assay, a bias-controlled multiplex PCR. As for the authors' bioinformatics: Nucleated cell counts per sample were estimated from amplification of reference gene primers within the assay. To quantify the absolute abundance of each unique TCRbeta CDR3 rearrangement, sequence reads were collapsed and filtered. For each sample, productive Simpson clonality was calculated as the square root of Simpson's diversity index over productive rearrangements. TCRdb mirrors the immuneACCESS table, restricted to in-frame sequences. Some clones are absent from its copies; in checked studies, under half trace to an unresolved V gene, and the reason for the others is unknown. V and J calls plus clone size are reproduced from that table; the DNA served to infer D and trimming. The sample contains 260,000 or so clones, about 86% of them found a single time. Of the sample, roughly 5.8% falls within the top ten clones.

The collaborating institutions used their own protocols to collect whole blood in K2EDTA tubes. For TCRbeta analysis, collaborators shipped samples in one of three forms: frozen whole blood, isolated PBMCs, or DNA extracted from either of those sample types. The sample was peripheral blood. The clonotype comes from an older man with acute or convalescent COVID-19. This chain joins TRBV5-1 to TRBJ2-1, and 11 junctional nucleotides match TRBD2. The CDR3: CASRPGLADNEQFF. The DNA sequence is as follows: TGCGCCAGCCGACCGGGACTAGCGGACAATGAGCAGTTCTTC.